This T cell receptor beta chain is drawn from a study of T cells in tuberculosis. Study-level information: A South African cohort included IGRA-negative adolescents, latently infected IGRA-positive adolescents and adults with active tuberculosis. The study's findings and limits: Active tuberculosis alpha repertoires lay closer to GMM-specific TCRs than controls'.

Adolescents were screened for latent TB by skin test and IGRA. On average approximately 100,000 T cells per donor were immunosequenced. The method was immunoSEQ multiplex PCR; TCRdb's version includes in-frame clones alone and lacks a portion of them. The sample includes about 36,000 clones, approximately 93% seen only once; the top ten take 6.5% to 8.5%. As concerns this clone: The antigen remains unidentified.

The TCR originated in a donor between 10 and 35 years old with latent tuberculosis or without tuberculosis infection. Sequenced: PBMCs.

As DNA, the CDR3 is TGCGCCAGCAGCCAAGACCTGGCGGAGCCCCCTATCTATGGCTACACCTTC. This encodes CASSQDLAEPPIYGYTF. The chain recombines TRBV4-1 with TRBJ1-2; D not resolved. V was clipped by 0 bases and J by 4 bases, with 18 bases between them. CDR1 MGHRA and CDR2 YSYEKL come from the germline V gene. CDR3 length equals 17 residues.